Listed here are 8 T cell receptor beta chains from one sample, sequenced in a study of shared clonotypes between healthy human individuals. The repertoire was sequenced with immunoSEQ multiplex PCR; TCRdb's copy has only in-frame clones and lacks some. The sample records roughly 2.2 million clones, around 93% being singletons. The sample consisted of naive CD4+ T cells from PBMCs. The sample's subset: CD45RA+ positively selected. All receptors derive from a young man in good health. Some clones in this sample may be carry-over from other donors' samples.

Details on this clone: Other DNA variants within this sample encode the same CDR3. CDR3 nucleotide sequence: TGCGCCAGCAGCTTACTAGCGGGCTCGTACAATGAGCAGTTCTTC. Its protein is CASSLLAGSYNEQFF. This chain joins TRBV5-1 and TRBJ2-1; 9 bases match TRBD2. Germline V CDR1 and CDR2: SGHRS, YFSETQ. The CDR3 is 15 amino acids. The trim removed 2 bases at V and 4 bases at J, leaving 4 bases unmatched.

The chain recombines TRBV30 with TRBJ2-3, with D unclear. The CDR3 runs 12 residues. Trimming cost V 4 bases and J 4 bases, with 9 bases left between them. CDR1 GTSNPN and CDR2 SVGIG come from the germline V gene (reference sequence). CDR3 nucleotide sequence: TGTGCCTGGACATTCACGGCAGATACGCAGTATTTT. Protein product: CAWTFTADTQYF.

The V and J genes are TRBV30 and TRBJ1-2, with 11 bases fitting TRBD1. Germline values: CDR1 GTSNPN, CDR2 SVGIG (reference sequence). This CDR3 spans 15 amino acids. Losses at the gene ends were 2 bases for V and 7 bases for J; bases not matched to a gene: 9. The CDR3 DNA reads TGTGCCTGGAGTAGGGCGGGACAGGGGGTTCGTGGCTACACCTTC. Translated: CAWSRAGQGVRGYTF. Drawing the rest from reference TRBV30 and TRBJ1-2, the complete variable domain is SQTIHQWPATLVQPVGSPLSLECTVEGTSNPNLYWYRQAAGRGLQLLFYSVGIGQISSEVPQNLSASRPQDRQFILSSKKLLLSDSGFYLCAWSRAGQGVRGYTFGSGTRLTVV.

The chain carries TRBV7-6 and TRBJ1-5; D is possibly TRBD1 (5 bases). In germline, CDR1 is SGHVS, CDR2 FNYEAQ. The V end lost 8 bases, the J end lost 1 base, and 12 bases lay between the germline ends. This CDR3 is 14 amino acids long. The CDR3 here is CASSSGTSNQPQHF. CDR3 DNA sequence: TGTGCCAGCTCTTCGGGGACGAGCAATCAGCCCCAGCATTTT.

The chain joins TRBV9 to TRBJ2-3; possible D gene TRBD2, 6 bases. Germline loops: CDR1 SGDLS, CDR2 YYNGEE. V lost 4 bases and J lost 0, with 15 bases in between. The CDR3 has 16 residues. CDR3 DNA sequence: TGTGCCAGCAGCCCACGGGGACTTTCTAGCACAGATACGCAGTATTTT. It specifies CASSPRGLSSTDTQYF.

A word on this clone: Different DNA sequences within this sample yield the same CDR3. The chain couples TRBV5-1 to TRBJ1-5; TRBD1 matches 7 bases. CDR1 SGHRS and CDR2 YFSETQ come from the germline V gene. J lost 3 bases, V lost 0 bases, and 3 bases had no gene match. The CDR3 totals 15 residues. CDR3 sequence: CASSLGQGDNQPQHF. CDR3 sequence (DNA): TGCGCCAGCAGCTTGGGACAGGGTGACAATCAGCCCCAGCATTTT. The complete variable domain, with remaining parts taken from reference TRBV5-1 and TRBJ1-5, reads KAGVTQTPRYLIKTRGQQVTLSCSPISGHRSVSWYQQTPGQGLQFLFEYFSETQRNKGNFPGRFSGRQFSNSRSEMNVSTLELGDSALYLCASSLGQGDNQPQHFGDGTRLSIL.

The CDR3 reads CASSPSPTDTQYF. Here the CDR3 DNA reads TGTGCCAGCAGTCCATCACCGACAGATACGCAGTATTTT. V is TRBV28 and J is TRBJ2-3; unclear D gene. The CDR3 has 13 amino acids. From germline, CDR1 is MDHEN and CDR2 SYDVKM. Trimming shortened V by 5 bases and J by 3 bases, and 9 bases separated the two germline ends.

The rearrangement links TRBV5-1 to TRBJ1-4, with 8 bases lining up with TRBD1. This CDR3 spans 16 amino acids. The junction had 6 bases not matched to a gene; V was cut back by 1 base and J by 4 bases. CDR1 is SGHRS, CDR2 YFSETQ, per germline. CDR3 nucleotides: TGCGCCAGCAGCTTGCTCTCTGGACAGGGTAATGAAAAACTGTTTTTT. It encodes CASSLLSGQGNEKLFF.